The entry below gives a single T cell receptor (beta chain) sequence along with its context. One Seattle source followed patients from active infection through their disease course. The data were produced by immunoSEQ multiplex PCR, yet TCRdb's version contains in-frame clones alone and is incomplete. The data show about 240,000 clones, about 90% seen once. This entry is derived from a study of blood T cell repertoires in COVID-19. The CDR3 totals 14 residues. CDR1 SQVTM and CDR2 ANQGSEA come from the germline V gene. V was trimmed by 3 bases and J by 2 bases, leaving 12 bases between them. The chain joins TRBV29-1 to TRBJ2-3, with D possibly being TRBD1 (5 bases). The clonotype originates from a man younger than 45 with COVID-19, enrolled during active disease. The sample comprised peripheral blood. CDR3 sequence: CSVDLKGDTDTQYF. As DNA, the CDR3 is TGCAGCGTTGATTTGAAAGGGGACACAGATACGCAGTATTTT.